Listed below are T cell receptor beta chains from one sample, sequenced in a study of CD8+ T cells in alopecia areata. Clones were sequenced by immunoSEQ multiplex PCR, and TCRdb holds only the in-frame ones, with some missing. The sample contains under 150,000 clones, roughly 56% of which appear only once. The material sequenced was CD4+ T cells sorted from blood, taken at week 24, from a patient treated with tofacitinib. Source of these receptors: a human donor with alopecia areata. CDR3s include the opening cysteine and the closing phenylalanine or tryptophan. Each record gives: J gene, V gene, D gene, clone size, CDR3 protein, CDR3 DNA. The D gene is left open where the match is weak. Rows may omit the clone size; those that give it use once, few, many or a size class.

j_call: TRBJ2-5
v_call: TRBV9
d_call: NA
clone_size: once
cdr3_aa: CASSAWTGTSETQYF
cdr3_nt: TGTGCCAGCAGCGCCTGGACGGGCACGTCGGAGACCCAGTACTTC

j_call: TRBJ2-5
v_call: TRBV25-1
d_call: NA
clone_size: once
cdr3_aa: CASSDPPGRTRGETQYF
cdr3_nt: TGTGCCAGCAGTGACCCTCCCGGACGGACCCGGGGCGAGACCCAGTACTTC

j_call: TRBJ2-3
v_call: TRBV7-2
d_call: TRBD1
clone_size: NA
cdr3_aa: CASSSTGDTDTQYF
cdr3_nt: TGTGCCAGCAGCTCGACAGGGGACACAGATACGCAGTATTTT

j_call: TRBJ1-6
v_call: TRBV7-2
d_call: TRBD1
clone_size: NA
cdr3_aa: CASSFTTGDVSPLHF
cdr3_nt: TGTGCCAGCAGCTTCACCACAGGGGACGTTTCACCCCTCCACTTT

j_call: TRBJ1-4
v_call: TRBV30
d_call: NA
clone_size: NA
cdr3_aa: CAWSLPGRANEKLFF
cdr3_nt: TGTGCCTGGAGTTTACCCGGACGGGCTAATGAAAAACTGTTTTTT

j_call: TRBJ1-1
v_call: TRBV18
d_call: NA
clone_size: NA
cdr3_aa: CASSPSRDTEAFF
cdr3_nt: TGTGCCAGCTCACCTTCCAGAGACACTGAAGCTTTCTTT

j_call: TRBJ2-5
v_call: TRBV29-1
d_call: NA
clone_size: NA
cdr3_aa: CSVTEAQETQYF
cdr3_nt: TGCAGCGTGACCGAGGCCCAAGAGACCCAGTACTTC

j_call: TRBJ2-3
v_call: TRBV5-1
d_call: TRBD1
clone_size: NA
cdr3_aa: CASSLAGTVQSDTQYF
cdr3_nt: TGCGCCAGCAGCTTGGCCGGGACAGTCCAATCAGATACGCAGTATTTT

j_call: TRBJ2-5
v_call: TRBV7-3
d_call: NA
clone_size: NA
cdr3_aa: CASSLGPGQETQYF
cdr3_nt: TGTGCCAGCAGCTTAGGACCAGGCCAAGAGACCCAGTACTTC

j_call: TRBJ1-3
v_call: TRBV9
d_call: TRBD1
clone_size: few
cdr3_aa: CASSLKTGHSGNTIYF
cdr3_nt: TGTGCCAGCAGCCTAAAGACAGGGCACTCTGGAAACACCATATATTTT

j_call: TRBJ2-7
v_call: TRBV5-1
d_call: NA
clone_size: NA
cdr3_aa: CASSLGDPTPQKYF
cdr3_nt: TGCGCCAGCAGCTTGGGGGACCCCACCCCACAGAAGTACTTC

j_call: TRBJ1-1
v_call: TRBV2
d_call: NA
clone_size: NA
cdr3_aa: CASSVRPSFGSANTEAFF
cdr3_nt: TGTGCCAGCAGTGTTCGTCCGTCTTTTGGCTCAGCGAACACTGAAGCTTTCTTT

j_call: TRBJ2-7
v_call: TRBV29-1
d_call: TRBD1
clone_size: few
cdr3_aa: CSVWTGNEQYF
cdr3_nt: TGCAGCGTCTGGACAGGGAACGAGCAGTACTTC

j_call: TRBJ2-3
v_call: TRBV7-9
d_call: NA
clone_size: NA
cdr3_aa: CASSAGSWDTQYF
cdr3_nt: TGTGCCAGCAGTGCGGGAAGTTGGGATACGCAGTATTTT

j_call: TRBJ2-3
v_call: TRBV30
d_call: NA
clone_size: NA
cdr3_aa: CAWSGLSTDTQYF
cdr3_nt: TGTGCCTGGAGTGGCCTGAGCACAGATACGCAGTATTTT

j_call: TRBJ1-6
v_call: TRBV6-5
d_call: NA
clone_size: NA
cdr3_aa: CASSTGRNNSPLHF
cdr3_nt: TGTGCCAGCAGCACTGGACGGAATAATTCACCCCTCCACTTT

j_call: TRBJ2-1
v_call: TRBV18
d_call: NA
clone_size: NA
cdr3_aa: CASSPLGDEQFF
cdr3_nt: TGTGCCAGCTCCCCGCTCGGGGATGAGCAGTTCTTC

j_call: TRBJ2-5
v_call: TRBV7-2
d_call: TRBD2
clone_size: NA
cdr3_aa: CASSSGGTTFQETQYF
cdr3_nt: TGTGCCAGCAGCTCTGGCGGGACTACCTTCCAAGAGACCCAGTACTTC

j_call: TRBJ2-5
v_call: TRBV5-4
d_call: TRBD1
clone_size: NA
cdr3_aa: CASSQGQGRETQYF
cdr3_nt: TGTGCCAGCAGCCAGGGACAGGGGCGCGAGACCCAGTACTTC

j_call: TRBJ1-5
v_call: TRBV10-3
d_call: NA
clone_size: NA
cdr3_aa: CATKNREVGQPQHF
cdr3_nt: TGTGCCACGAAAAACAGGGAGGTCGGGCAGCCCCAGCATTTT

j_call: TRBJ2-7
v_call: TRBV18
d_call: NA
clone_size: NA
cdr3_aa: CASSSQTGRAEQYF
cdr3_nt: TGTGCCAGCTCATCCCAGACAGGGAGGGCTGAGCAGTACTTC

j_call: TRBJ2-2
v_call: TRBV4-2
d_call: TRBD2
clone_size: NA
cdr3_aa: CASSLQRDLNTGELFF
cdr3_nt: TGTGCCAGCAGCCTGCAGCGGGACCTGAACACCGGGGAGCTGTTTTTT

j_call: TRBJ2-2
v_call: TRBV6-5
d_call: NA
clone_size: NA
cdr3_aa: CASRYSGSNTGELFF
cdr3_nt: TGTGCCAGCAGGTACTCTGGATCGAACACCGGGGAGCTGTTTTTT

j_call: TRBJ2-2
v_call: TRBV27
d_call: NA
clone_size: NA
cdr3_aa: CASSRDYTGELFF
cdr3_nt: TGTGCCAGCAGTAGGGACTACACCGGGGAGCTGTTTTTT

j_call: TRBJ1-4
v_call: TRBV6-5
d_call: NA
clone_size: NA
cdr3_aa: CASSYAAGPEKLFF
cdr3_nt: TGTGCCAGCAGTTACGCGGCAGGGCCTGAAAAACTGTTTTTT

j_call: TRBJ2-1
v_call: TRBV5-1
d_call: NA
clone_size: NA
cdr3_aa: CASSLVVGEGEQFF
cdr3_nt: TGCGCCAGCAGCTTGGTAGTAGGGGAAGGGGAGCAGTTCTTC

j_call: TRBJ2-1
v_call: TRBV5-5
d_call: TRBD1
clone_size: NA
cdr3_aa: CASSLALTGGNEQFF
cdr3_nt: TGTGCCAGCAGCTTGGCGTTGACAGGGGGCAATGAGCAGTTCTTC

j_call: TRBJ1-2
v_call: TRBV30
d_call: NA
clone_size: NA
cdr3_aa: CAWRRGGGSGYTF
cdr3_nt: TGTGCCTGGAGGAGGGGGGGCGGCTCTGGCTACACCTTC

j_call: TRBJ1-2
v_call: TRBV18
d_call: NA
clone_size: NA
cdr3_aa: CASSPRANYGYTF
cdr3_nt: TGTGCCAGCTCACCAAGGGCAAACTATGGCTACACCTTC

j_call: TRBJ2-1
v_call: TRBV30
d_call: TRBD2
clone_size: NA
cdr3_aa: CAWRGGYNEQFF
cdr3_nt: TGTGCCTGGCGGGGGGGGTACAATGAGCAGTTCTTC

j_call: TRBJ2-1
v_call: TRBV15
d_call: TRBD2
clone_size: few
cdr3_aa: CATSPSSASGYNEQFF
cdr3_nt: TGTGCCACCAGCCCCAGCTCGGCTAGCGGATACAATGAGCAGTTCTTC